This T cell receptor (beta chain) was sequenced for a study of cytomegalovirus exposure and HLA in healthy donors. The overall study: Earlier, 100 million to 130 million unique TCR beta sequences were recovered from about 200 million T cells by an analysis.

As for the donors, each was a healthy bone marrow donor. The primer mix had 60 Vbeta and 13 Jbeta primers. Repertoires were generated with immunoSEQ multiplex PCR, while TCRdb's copy carries only in-frame clones and drops some. The sample contains about 170,000 clones, around four fifths of which appear only once. Study results and caveats: Using the classifier, cytomegalovirus status was reportedly diagnosed with high specificity and sensitivity.

As concerns this clone: The antigen remains undetermined. Other nucleotide sequences in the sample specify the same CDR3.

Sequencing was performed on PBMCs. The source of this sequence is a female donor in good health and CMV-seronegative.

CDR3 sequence reads: CASSLGQNTGELFF. CDR3 nucleotides: TGTGCCAGCAGCTTAGGACAGAACACCGGGGAGCTGTTTTTT. The chain links TRBV7-7 to TRBJ2-2; D call uncertain. The germline V gene has CDR1 SSHAT and CDR2 FNYEAQ (reference sequence). The germline V and J ends were trimmed by 1 base and 1 base, with 4 bases remaining between them. CDR3 length equals 14 residues. Full variable domain (missing parts from reference TRBV7-7 and TRBJ2-2): GAGVSQSPRYKVTKRGQDVTLRCDPISSHATLYWYQQALGQGPEFLTYFNYEAQPDKSGLPSDRFSAERPEGSISTLTIQRTEQRDSAMYRCASSLGQNTGELFFGEGSRLTVL.